The 28 T cell receptor beta chains below were found in one sample sequenced in a study of cytomegalovirus exposure and HLA in healthy donors. PCR was performed using 60 Vbeta and 13 Jbeta primers. Only in-frame clones appear in the TCRdb table, and some are missing; sequencing was by immunoSEQ multiplex PCR. The sample contains approximately 140,000 clones, about two thirds of which appear only once. The sequenced material came from PBMCs. The receptors were gathered from a human donor in good health.

This clone appeared a single time. The chain is built from TRBV2 and TRBJ2-1; 9 nucleotides agree with TRBD1. The CDR3 spans 15 residues. Per germline, CDR1 SNHLY and CDR2 FYNNEI. The trim removed 1 base at V and 5 bases at J, leaving 3 bases unmatched. DNA of the CDR3: TGTGCCAGCAGTGAAGGGGGACAGGGTGACAATGAGCAGTTCTTC. Translating gives CASSEGGQGDNEQFF. Complete variable domain (other parts from reference TRBV2 and TRBJ2-1): EPEVTQTPSHQVTQMGQEVILRCVPISNHLYFYWYRQILGQKVEFLVSFYNNEISEKSEIFDDQFSVERPDGSNFTLKIRSTKLEDSAMYFCASSEGGQGDNEQFFGPGTRLTVL.

V is TRBV27 and J is TRBJ1-1; D unclear. The germline CDR1 and CDR2 sequences are MNHEY and SMNVEV (reference sequence). Trimming removed 6 bases from V and 4 bases from J, with 15 bases in between. CDR3 length: 14 amino acids. The CDR3 coding sequence is TGTGCCAGCAGATCCTCCCACGGTGGCACTGAAGCTTTCTTT. Its protein product is CASRSSHGGTEAFF.

This chain connects TRBV7-9 to TRBJ2-5; 9 nucleotides line up with TRBD2. The CDR3 has 15 amino acids. The J segment lost 5 bases and the V segment lost 4 bases, leaving 8 bases of the junction unmatched. CDR1 is SEHNR and CDR2 is FQNEAQ in the germline V gene (reference sequence). The CDR3 DNA is TGTGCCAGCAGCTCCCCCCGGGCGGGAGGGGAGACCCAGTACTTC. Translating gives CASSSPRAGGETQYF.

The chain has TRBV5-1 and TRBJ1-5; perhaps TRBD1 as D (6 bases). In germline, CDR1 is SGHRS, CDR2 YFSETQ. V dropped 0 bases and J dropped 3 bases, with 7 bases sitting between them. The CDR3 has 14 residues. This CDR3 reads CASSLGDNNQPQHF. In DNA, the CDR3 is TGCGCCAGCAGCTTGGGGGACAACAATCAGCCCCAGCATTTT.

This chain joins TRBV7-9 and TRBJ2-2, with D tentatively TRBD1 (5 bases). V was shortened by 1 base and J by 2 bases, with 5 bases between the two germline ends. Germline V CDR1 and CDR2: SEHNR, FQNEAQ (reference sequence). The CDR3 consists of 14 residues. The CDR3 here is CASSLGTNTGELFF. The CDR3 bases are TGTGCCAGCAGCTTAGGGACAAACACCGGGGAGCTGTTTTTT.

This chain links TRBV6-5 with TRBJ2-7; weak D call: TRBD2 (6 bases). The V gene's germline CDR1 is MNHEY and CDR2 SVGAGI. The CDR3 length is 16 residues. Trimming removed 1 base at V and 2 bases at J, with 15 bases between. CDR3 DNA: TGTGCCAGCAGTTACTTGGGGACCGGAGGGACCTACGAGCAGTACTTC. Protein: CASSYLGTGGTYEQYF.

The chain recombines TRBV11-2 with TRBJ2-5; a possible D gene is TRBD2 (5 bases). Trimming left V 1 base short and J 1 base short, with 13 bases between. The CDR3 is made up of 16 amino acids. Germline CDR1 SGHAT, CDR2 FQNNGV. CDR3 coding DNA: TGTGCCAGCAGCTTAGGGGCTAGCCGAAGCCAAGAGACCCAGTACTTC. Its protein is CASSLGASRSQETQYF.

The gene calls are TRBV6-5 and TRBJ2-3; no firm D call. The end of the DNA aligns better with TRBJ1-5, so the J call may be wrong. The germline CDR1 and CDR2 sequences are MNHEY and SVGAGI. This CDR3 has 15 amino acids. The CDR3 loop reads CASSWVSGGADTQHF. The CDR3 DNA reads TGTGCCAGCAGTTGGGTCAGCGGAGGTGCAGATACGCAGCATTTT.

The chain has TRBV28 and TRBJ1-3; TRBD1 matches at 8 bases. Trimming at V came to 7 bases and at J to 0 bases, leaving 2 bases not matched to a gene. This CDR3 is 14 amino acids long. CDR1 is MDHEN, CDR2 SYDVKM, per germline. The CDR3 is CASTTGASGNTIYF. The CDR3 nucleotides are TGTGCCAGCACGACAGGGGCCTCTGGAAACACCATATATTTT.

J is TRBJ1-6 and V is TRBV6-6, with TRBD1 matching over 7 bases. Germline CDR1 reads MNHNY; CDR2 reads SVGAGI (reference sequence). The J segment lost 10 bases and the V segment lost 7 bases, leaving 4 bases of the junction unmatched. The CDR3 contains 12 residues. CDR3 coding DNA: TGTGCCAGCACCACAGGGGACTCACCCCTCCACTTT. This codes for CASTTGDSPLHF.

The chain carries TRBV29-1 and TRBJ1-5, with 7 nucleotides matching TRBD1. CDR1 and CDR2 from the germline V gene are SQVTM and ANQGSEA. V was pared by 7 bases and J by 2 bases, with 5 bases of the junction left unmatched. The CDR3 is 13 amino acids. Written as DNA, the CDR3 is TGCAGCGCGGGAACAGGGGGCAATCAGCCCCAGCATTTT. Its protein product is CSAGTGGNQPQHF.

A few counts support this clone. The rearrangement joins TRBV30 to TRBJ1-3, with D unresolved. Germline CDR1 and CDR2: GTSNPN and SVGIG (reference sequence). This CDR3 has 14 residues. Deletions cut 0 bases from V and 2 bases from J, with 8 bases between. This CDR3 reads CAWSVGTAGNTIYF. CDR3 nucleotide sequence: TGTGCCTGGAGTGTTGGTACAGCTGGAAACACCATATATTTT.

The chain carries TRBV19 and TRBJ2-3; 13 bases line up with TRBD2. V shed 9 bases and J 5 bases; nucleotides not matched to a gene: 11. Germline V gene data show CDR1 as LNHDA and CDR2 as SQIVND (reference sequence). The CDR3 covers 16 residues. The CDR3 here is CASHETSGRAVDTQYF. The CDR3 nucleotides read TGTGCCAGCCATGAAACTAGCGGGAGGGCTGTAGATACGCAGTATTTT.

The chain recombines TRBV6-6 with TRBJ2-2; a possible D gene is TRBD2 (5 bases). V shed 0 bases and J shed 14 bases, with 10 bases lying between them. The CDR3 has 12 residues. The germline V gene encodes CDR1 MNHNY and CDR2 SVGAGI (reference sequence). CDR3 sequence reads: CASSYSVTGLFF. CDR3 coding DNA: TGTGCCAGCAGTTACTCGGTAACGGGACTGTTTTTT.

This clone is medium-sized within its sample. The CDR3 DNA reads TGTGCCAGCAGCTTAGGGAGTGAAGCTTTCTTT. Translated, it gives CASSLGSEAFF. The rearrangement links TRBV13 to TRBJ1-1; the D is unclear. Trimming shortened V by 0 bases and J by 7 bases, and 3 bases separated the two germline ends. Germline CDR1 PRHDT, CDR2 FYEKMQ (reference sequence). There are 11 residues in the CDR3.

This chain joins TRBV5-1 and TRBJ2-2, with 11 bases matching TRBD1. J was trimmed by 5 bases and V by 4 bases; bases with no gene match: 10. Germline V gene sequence: CDR1 SGHRS, CDR2 YFSETQ. The CDR3 extends over 17 amino acids. Written as DNA, the CDR3 is TGCGCCAGCAGCCCACATTTTGGGACAGGGGGGACCGGGGAGCTGTTTTTT. Translated, it gives CASSPHFGTGGTGELFF.

The V gene is TRBV7-6, the J gene TRBJ2-7; 13 nucleotides agree with TRBD2. In germline, CDR1 is SGHVS, CDR2 FNYEAQ. V trimming: 5 bases; J trimming: 6 bases; junction bases outside the gene matches: 10. CDR3 size: 16 residues. This CDR3 reads CASSPTRTSGGGEQYF. Written as DNA, the CDR3 is TGTGCCAGCAGCCCAACCAGGACTAGCGGGGGCGGCGAGCAGTACTTC.

The chain uses TRBV7-3 and TRBJ2-5; no clear D gene. Germline lookup yields CDR1 SGHTA and CDR2 FQGTGA. Trimming left V 5 bases short and J 1 base short, with 8 bases between. The CDR3 runs 13 residues. The CDR3: CASSLLAQETQYF. DNA for the CDR3: TGTGCCAGCAGCCTTTTGGCCCAAGAGACCCAGTACTTC.

This chain uses TRBV19 with TRBJ2-2, with a tentative D call TRBD1 (6 bases). The ends were cut back, 2 bases at V and 4 bases at J, with 11 bases in the middle. The CDR3 is made up of 15 amino acids. The V gene's germline CDR1 is LNHDA and CDR2 SQIVND (reference sequence). CDR3 sequence (DNA): TGTGCCAGTAGTATACTGGGGGCCTCCACCGGGGAGCTGTTTTTT. Translating it yields CASSILGASTGELFF.

This rearrangement joins TRBV4-2 to TRBJ2-2; 10 bases line up with TRBD1. Germline assignment: CDR1 LGHNA and CDR2 YNFKEQ. With V trimmed by 3 bases and J by 3 bases, 1 base remained unmatched. The CDR3 sequence is 15 residues long. CDR3 in amino acids: CASSHGTGDTGELFF. As DNA, the CDR3 is TGTGCCAGCAGCCACGGGACAGGGGACACCGGGGAGCTGTTTTTT.

The genes are TRBV19 and TRBJ1-5; TRBD1 might be the D (5 bases). V lost 1 base and J 1 base, leaving 11 bases between the germline ends. The CDR3 sequence is 16 residues long. Germline lookup yields CDR1 LNHDA and CDR2 SQIVND (reference sequence). The CDR3 loop is CASSIGVRQSNQPQHF. CDR3 DNA: TGTGCCAGTAGTATAGGGGTAAGACAGAGCAATCAGCCCCAGCATTTT. The full variable domain, rest sourced from reference TRBV19 and TRBJ1-5, is DGGITQSPKYLFRKEGQNVTLSCEQNLNHDAMYWYRQDPGQGLRLIYYSQIVNDFQKGDIAEGYSVSREKKESFPLTVTSAQKNPTAFYLCASSIGVRQSNQPQHFGDGTRLSIL.

This chain uses TRBV7-9 with TRBJ2-3; 9 nucleotides align to TRBD2. V shed 5 bases and J 4 bases; nucleotides not matched to a gene: 4. This CDR3 is built from 14 residues. The germline CDR1 and CDR2 sequences are SEHNR and FQNEAQ (reference sequence). This CDR3 is CASSTWTSADTQYF. The CDR3 region has the DNA TGTGCCAGCAGCACCTGGACTAGCGCAGATACGCAGTATTTT.

This clone was seen more than once but under ten times. The CDR3 is CASSQALSPLAGGANTGELFF. The CDR3 coding sequence is TGTGCCAGCAGCCAAGCTTTATCCCCACTAGCGGGAGGCGCGAACACCGGGGAGCTGTTTTTT. This rearrangement joins TRBV4-2 to TRBJ2-2, with 12 bases aligning to TRBD2. The junction had 12 bases not matched to a gene; V was cut back by 1 base and J by 0 bases. CDR1 and CDR2 (germline): LGHNA, YNFKEQ. This CDR3 region has 21 residues.

The chain combines TRBV4-3 with TRBJ1-6; 7 bases map to TRBD1. Germline V gives CDR1 LGHNA, CDR2 YSLEER. The CDR3 consists of 15 residues. V gave up 6 bases and J gave up 11 bases; unmatched junction bases: 13. For the CDR3, the DNA is TGCGCCAGCAGTAGCGCCGACAGGGCGAGGACACCCCTCCACTTT. It codes for CASSSADRARTPLHF.

The CDR3 coding sequence is TGTGCCAGCAGCGACCCAAGAGACCAGCGGAAGCAGTATTTT. Its protein is CASSDPRDQRKQYF. The chain has TRBV7-2 and TRBJ2-3; D is perhaps TRBD2 (5 bases). V lost 5 bases to trimming and J lost 11 bases, with 20 bases between them. The germline V gene has CDR1 SGHTA and CDR2 FQGNSA. The CDR3 is 14 amino acids.

The chain couples TRBV28 to TRBJ1-1, with 7 bases that match TRBD1. The V gene's germline CDR1 is MDHEN and CDR2 SYDVKM. V was clipped by 6 bases and J by 5 bases; unmatched bases: 9. This CDR3 spans 14 amino acids. DNA for the CDR3: TGTGCCAGCAGGTCAACAGGGGTTACGACTGAAGCTTTCTTT. This codes for CASRSTGVTTEAFF.

The genes are TRBV7-8 and TRBJ1-4; D might be TRBD1 (6 bases). CDR1 and CDR2 (germline): SGHVS, FQNEAQ. This CDR3 is built from 14 residues. V was cut by 0 bases and J by 7 bases, with 9 bases left in between. In DNA, the CDR3 is TGTGCCAGCAGCTTAGCAGGGGGGGGTGAAAAACTGTTTTTT. It specifies CASSLAGGGEKLFF. The whole variable domain, filled in from reference TRBV7-8 and TRBJ1-4, reads GAGVSQSPRYKVAKRGQDVALRCDPISGHVSLFWYQQALGQGPEFLTYFQNEAQLDKSGLPSDRFFAERPEGSVSTLKIQRTQQEDSAVYLCASSLAGGGEKLFFGSGTQLSVL.

V and J are TRBV19 and TRBJ1-2; TRBD1 is a possible D gene (6 bases). Trimming pared 7 bases from V and 6 bases from J, leaving 18 bases between. Germline CDR1 LNHDA, CDR2 SQIVND (reference sequence). The CDR3 contains 14 residues. CDR3 coding DNA: TGTGCCAGTACCCCAGTTCAGGGGAGCCATGGCTACACCTTC. This encodes CASTPVQGSHGYTF.